The clone carrying this T cell receptor beta chain has a count of ten or more. The target antigen is unknown. Certain patients, namely those with other autoimmune diseases, uncontrolled infections, pregnancy or lactation, were excluded. From fresh peripheral blood, over 9 ml in volume, the PBMCs were obtained. These data originate in a study of Graves' ophthalmopathy and Graves' hyperthyroidism. Whole-study results and caveats: Ophthalmopathy progression cases were predicted by the model with 70% to 71% sensitivity and around 72% specificity. Blood samples also showed most expanded thyroid clonotypes exceeding 0.001 frequency.

The study amplified TCR beta CDR3 regions using RNA transcripts. Second-round multiplex PCR came after first-round RT-PCR with HTBI primers. TCRdb reprocessed the multiplex PCR reads with MiXCR, giving one entry per CDR3 protein. Of fewer than 250,000 distinct CDR3 sequences in the sample, over 25% were seen once. The clonotype originates from a man aged 50-59 years with Graves' ophthalmopathy. What was sequenced was peripheral blood.

CDR3 bases: TGTGCCAGTTGCGATCTTTGGACAGGGGAAGGAGAAGAGACCCAGTACTTC. Translating it yields CASCDLWTGEGEETQYF. V is TRBV28 and J is TRBJ2-5; 9 positions agree with TRBD1. V lost 9 bases and J lost 3; bases outside the gene matches: 17. Germline V gives CDR1 MDHEN, CDR2 SYDVKM. This CDR3 spans 17 amino acids.